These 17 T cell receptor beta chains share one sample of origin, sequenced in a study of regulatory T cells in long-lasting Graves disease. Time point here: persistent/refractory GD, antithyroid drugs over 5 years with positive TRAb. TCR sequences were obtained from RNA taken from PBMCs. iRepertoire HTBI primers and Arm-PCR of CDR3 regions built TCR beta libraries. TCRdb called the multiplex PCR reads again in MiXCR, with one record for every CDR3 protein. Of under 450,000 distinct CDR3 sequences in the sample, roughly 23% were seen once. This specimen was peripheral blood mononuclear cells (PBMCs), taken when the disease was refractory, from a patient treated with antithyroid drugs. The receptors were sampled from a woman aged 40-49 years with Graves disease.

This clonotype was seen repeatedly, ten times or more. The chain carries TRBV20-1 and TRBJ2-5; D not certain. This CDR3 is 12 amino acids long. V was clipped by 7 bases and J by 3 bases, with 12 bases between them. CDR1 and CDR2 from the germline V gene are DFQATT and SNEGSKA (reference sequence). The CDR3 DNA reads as TGCAGTGAGCGTAGTGGTGAAGAGACCCAGTACTTC. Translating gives CSERSGEETQYF.

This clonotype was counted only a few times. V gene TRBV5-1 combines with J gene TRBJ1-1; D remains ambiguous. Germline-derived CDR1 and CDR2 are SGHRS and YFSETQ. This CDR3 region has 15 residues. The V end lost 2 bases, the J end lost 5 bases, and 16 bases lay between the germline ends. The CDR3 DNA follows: TGCGCCAGCAGCTTTAAATTTCGGGGAGGGACTGAAGCTTTCTTT. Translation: CASSFKFRGGTEAFF.

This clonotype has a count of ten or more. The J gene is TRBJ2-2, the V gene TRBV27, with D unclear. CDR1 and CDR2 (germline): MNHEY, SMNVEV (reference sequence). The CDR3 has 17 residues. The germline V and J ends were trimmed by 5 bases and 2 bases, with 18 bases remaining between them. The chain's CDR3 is CASSLLRSPLNTGELFF. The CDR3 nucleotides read TGTGCCAGCAGTCTACTTCGAAGCCCCTTAAACACCGGGGAGCTGTTTTTT.

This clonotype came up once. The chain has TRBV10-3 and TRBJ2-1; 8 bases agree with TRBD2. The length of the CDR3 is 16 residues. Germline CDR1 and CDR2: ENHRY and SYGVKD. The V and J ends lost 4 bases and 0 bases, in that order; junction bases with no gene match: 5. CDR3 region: CAISGTGTSSYNEQFF. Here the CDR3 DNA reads TGTGCCATCAGTGGTACCGGGACTAGCTCCTACAATGAGCAGTTCTTC.

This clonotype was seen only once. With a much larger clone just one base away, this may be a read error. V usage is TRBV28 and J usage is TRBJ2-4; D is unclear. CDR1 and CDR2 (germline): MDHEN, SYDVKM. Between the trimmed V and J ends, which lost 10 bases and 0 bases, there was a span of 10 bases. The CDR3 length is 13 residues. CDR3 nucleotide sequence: TGTGCCAACATAGGCGCAGCCAAAAACATTCAGTACTTC. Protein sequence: CANIGAAKNIQYF.

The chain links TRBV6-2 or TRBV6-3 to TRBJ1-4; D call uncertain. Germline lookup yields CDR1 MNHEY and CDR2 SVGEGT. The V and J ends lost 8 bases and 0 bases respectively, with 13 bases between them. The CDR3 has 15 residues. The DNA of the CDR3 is TGTGCCAGCGGTTTGCAGGCGACAACTAATGAAAAACTGTTTTTT. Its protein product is CASGLQATTNEKLFF.

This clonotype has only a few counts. For the CDR3, the DNA is TGTGCCAGCAGTTTAGGCAGGGAGGCTGAAGCTTTCTTT. Translation: CASSLGREAEAFF. V gene TRBV28 combines with J gene TRBJ1-1; maybe TRBD1 (5 bases). The CDR3 totals 13 residues. CDR1 and CDR2 (germline): MDHEN, SYDVKM. V lost 2 bases and J lost 6, with 10 bases in between.

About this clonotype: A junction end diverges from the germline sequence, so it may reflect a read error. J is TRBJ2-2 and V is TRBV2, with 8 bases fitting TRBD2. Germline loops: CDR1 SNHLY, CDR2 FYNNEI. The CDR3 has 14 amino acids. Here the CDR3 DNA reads TGTGCCGGCAGCCGGGGGGGGAACACCGGGGAGCTGTTTTTT. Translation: CAGSRGGNTGELFF.

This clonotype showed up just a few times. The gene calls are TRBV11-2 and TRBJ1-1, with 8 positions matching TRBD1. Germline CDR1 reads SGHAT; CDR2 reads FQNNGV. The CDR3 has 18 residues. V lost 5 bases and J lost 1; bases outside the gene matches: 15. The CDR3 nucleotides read TGTGCCAGCAGCCCCCGTCGCAGGGGGCGGTCGGGGAACACTGAAGCTTTCTTT. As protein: CASSPRRRGRSGNTEAFF.

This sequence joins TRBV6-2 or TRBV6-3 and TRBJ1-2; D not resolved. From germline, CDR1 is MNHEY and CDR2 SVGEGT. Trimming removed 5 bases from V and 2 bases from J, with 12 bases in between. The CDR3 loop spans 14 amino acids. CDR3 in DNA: TGTGCCAGCAGTCGAGTCGGAGAAAACTATGGCTACACCTTC. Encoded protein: CASSRVGENYGYTF.

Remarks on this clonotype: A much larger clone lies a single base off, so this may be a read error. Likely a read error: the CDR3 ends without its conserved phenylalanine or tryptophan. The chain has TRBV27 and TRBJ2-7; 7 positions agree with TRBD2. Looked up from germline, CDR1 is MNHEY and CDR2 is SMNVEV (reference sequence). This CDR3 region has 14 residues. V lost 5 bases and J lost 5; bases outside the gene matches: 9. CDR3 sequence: CASSPRGSSHEQYL. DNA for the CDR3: TGTGCCAGCAGTCCCCGCGGGAGTAGTCACGAGCAGTACCTC.

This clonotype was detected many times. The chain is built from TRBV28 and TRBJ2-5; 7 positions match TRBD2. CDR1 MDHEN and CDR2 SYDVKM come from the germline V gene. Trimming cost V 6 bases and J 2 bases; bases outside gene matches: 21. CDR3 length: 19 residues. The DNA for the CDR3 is TGTGCCAGCAGCACCCCCCCCCGGGCCGGGCGGCGGGGGCAAGAGACCCAGTACTTC. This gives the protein CASSTPPRAGRRGQETQYF.

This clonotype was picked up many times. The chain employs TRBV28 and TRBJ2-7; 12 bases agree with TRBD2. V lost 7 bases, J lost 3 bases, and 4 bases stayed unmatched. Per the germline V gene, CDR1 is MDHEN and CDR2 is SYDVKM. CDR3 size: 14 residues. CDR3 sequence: CASTSGRASYEQYF. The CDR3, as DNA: TGTGCCAGCACTAGCGGGAGGGCCAGCTACGAGCAGTACTTC. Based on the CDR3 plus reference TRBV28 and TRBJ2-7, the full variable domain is DVKVTQSSRYLVKRTGEKVFLECVQDMDHENMFWYRQDPGLGLRLIYFSYDVKMKEKGDIPEGYSVSREKKERFSLILESASTNQTSMYLCASTSGRASYEQYFGPGTRLTVT.

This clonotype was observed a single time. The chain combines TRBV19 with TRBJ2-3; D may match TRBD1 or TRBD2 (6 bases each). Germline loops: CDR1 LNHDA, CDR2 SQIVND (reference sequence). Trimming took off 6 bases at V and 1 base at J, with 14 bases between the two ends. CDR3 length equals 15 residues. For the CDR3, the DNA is TGTGCCAGTAGCATGAGGGGGGTAGGCACAGATACGCAGTATTTT. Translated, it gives CASSMRGVGTDTQYF.

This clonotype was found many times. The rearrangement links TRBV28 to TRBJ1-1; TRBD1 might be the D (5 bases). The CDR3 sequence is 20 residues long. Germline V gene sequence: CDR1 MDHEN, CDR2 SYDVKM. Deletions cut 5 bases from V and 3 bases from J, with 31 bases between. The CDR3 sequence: CASSLGVRVRAGSGHTEAFF. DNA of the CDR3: TGTGCCAGCAGTCTCGGAGTCCGGGTCCGGGCGGGGTCGGGACACACTGAAGCTTTCTTT.

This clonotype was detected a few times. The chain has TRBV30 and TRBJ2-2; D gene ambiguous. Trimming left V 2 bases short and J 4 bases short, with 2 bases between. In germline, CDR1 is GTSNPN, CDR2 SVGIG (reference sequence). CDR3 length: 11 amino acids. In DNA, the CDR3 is TGTGCCTGGAGTCCCACCGGGGAGCTGTTTTTT. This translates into CAWSPTGELFF.

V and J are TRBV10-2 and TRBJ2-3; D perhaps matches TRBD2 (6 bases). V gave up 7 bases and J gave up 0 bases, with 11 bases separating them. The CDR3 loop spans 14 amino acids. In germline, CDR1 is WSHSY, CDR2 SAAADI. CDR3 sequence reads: CASMGLPSTDTQYF. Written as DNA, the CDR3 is TGCGCCAGCATGGGACTGCCTAGCACAGATACGCAGTATTTT.